The 5 T cell receptor beta chains presented below share a single source sample, sequenced in a study of post-analysis software for immune sequencing data (dated by TCRdb to the mid-2010s). In the paper's terms, the time point label means: second blood draw from one MS patient after hematopoietic stem cell transplantation. Library preparation was by PCR. TCRdb records Illumina HiSeq 2500 as the sequencer. To reduce PCR and sequencing biases, unique molecular identifiers were incorporated into the TCR beta cDNA libraries. TCRdb reran the public reads through fastp at Q25 and MiXCR, keeping productive beta chains. Every entry covers one CDR3 protein and lists the most common genes and DNA from its rows. Here the sample has 160,000 or so distinct CDR3 sequences; 30% to 45% occur a single time. Of the sample, roughly 28% falls within the top ten clones. The starting material was blood, obtained after autologous hematopoietic stem cell transplantation. The receptors originated from a girl aged 10 to 17 with multiple sclerosis. Donor details come from another sample of the same person, matched by shared clones.

This clonotype has just a few counts. The chain links TRBV5-1 to TRBJ1-2; 7 positions match TRBD1. The CDR3 loop spans 14 amino acids. Germline V gene lookup returns CDR1 SGHRS and CDR2 YFSETQ. With V trimmed by 4 bases and J by 3 bases, 6 bases remained unmatched. For the CDR3, the DNA is TGCGCCAGCAGCCGCGGGACAGAGGACTATGGCTACACCTTC. Protein: CASSRGTEDYGYTF.

The chain combines TRBV6-2 or TRBV6-3 with TRBJ2-1; D is unclear. The V end was cut by 2 bases, the J end by 0 bases, with 8 bases between. Germline CDR1 reads MNHEY; CDR2 reads SVGEGT. This CDR3 is 15 amino acids long. CDR3 nucleotides: TGTGCCAGCAGTTACAACGGGCTCTCCTACAATGAGCAGTTCTTC. Protein product: CASSYNGLSYNEQFF.

The chain links TRBV4-3 to TRBJ2-1; 7 positions match TRBD2. Germline assignment: CDR1 LGHNA and CDR2 YSLEER. Trimming cost V 5 bases and J 2 bases; bases outside gene matches: 6. The CDR3 consists of 15 residues. The CDR3 protein is CASSWGTTTYNEQFF. CDR3 nucleotide sequence: TGCGCCAGCAGCTGGGGGACTACGACCTACAATGAGCAGTTCTTC.

The rearrangement uses TRBV5-1 and TRBJ2-7; D perhaps matches TRBD1 (6 bases). Trimming took 0 bases from V and 0 from J, leaving 10 bases between them. The CDR3 runs 15 residues. The germline gives CDR1 SGHRS, CDR2 YFSETQ. CDR3 sequence (DNA): TGCGCCAGCAGCTTGGTCGACAGGTACTCCTACGAGCAGTACTTC. Translating gives CASSLVDRYSYEQYF.

The chain carries TRBV30 and TRBJ1-2; 12 bases align to TRBD1. The V gene end was trimmed by 1 base and the J gene end by 8 bases; junction bases not matched to a gene: 8. This CDR3 contains 15 residues. Looked up from germline, CDR1 is GTSNPN and CDR2 is SVGIG (reference sequence). The CDR3 DNA reads TGTGCCTGGAGTGACCGGGACAGGGGGCTAATCGGCTACACCTTC. It yields the protein CAWSDRDRGLIGYTF.